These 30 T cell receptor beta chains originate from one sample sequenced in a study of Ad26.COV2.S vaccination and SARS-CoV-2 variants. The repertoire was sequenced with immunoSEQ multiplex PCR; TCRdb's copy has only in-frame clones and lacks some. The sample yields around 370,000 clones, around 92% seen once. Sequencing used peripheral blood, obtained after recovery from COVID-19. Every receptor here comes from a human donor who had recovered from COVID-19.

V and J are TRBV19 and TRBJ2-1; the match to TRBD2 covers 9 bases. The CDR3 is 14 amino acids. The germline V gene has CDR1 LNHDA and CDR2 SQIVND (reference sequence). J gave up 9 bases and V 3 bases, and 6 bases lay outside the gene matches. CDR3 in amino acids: CASSIERGDSEQFF. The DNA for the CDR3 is TGTGCCAGTAGTATCGAGCGGGGGGACAGTGAGCAGTTCTTC.

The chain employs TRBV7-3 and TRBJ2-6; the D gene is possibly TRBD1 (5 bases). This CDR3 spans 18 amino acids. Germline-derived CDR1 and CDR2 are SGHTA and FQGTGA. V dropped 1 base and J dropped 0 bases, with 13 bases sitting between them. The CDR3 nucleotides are TGTGCCAGCAGCTTAATAGGCCGTGGGGCCTCTGGGGCCAACGTCCTGACTTTC. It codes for CASSLIGRGASGANVLTF.

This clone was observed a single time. CDR3 sequence: CASSFTETRSTDTQYF. CDR3 sequence (DNA): TGCGCCAGCAGCTTTACGGAGACACGTAGCACAGATACGCAGTATTTT. The V and J genes are TRBV5-1 and TRBJ2-3; the D is unclear. Looked up from germline, CDR1 is SGHRS and CDR2 is YFSETQ. The CDR3 is made up of 16 amino acids. V dropped 2 bases and J dropped 0 bases, with 13 bases sitting between them.

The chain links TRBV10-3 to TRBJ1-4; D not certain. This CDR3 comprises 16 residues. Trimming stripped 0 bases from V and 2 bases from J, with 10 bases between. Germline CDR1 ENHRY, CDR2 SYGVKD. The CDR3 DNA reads TGTGCCATCAGTGAGTCGGCTGGTCGGACTAATGAAAAACTGTTTTTT. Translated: CAISESAGRTNEKLFF.

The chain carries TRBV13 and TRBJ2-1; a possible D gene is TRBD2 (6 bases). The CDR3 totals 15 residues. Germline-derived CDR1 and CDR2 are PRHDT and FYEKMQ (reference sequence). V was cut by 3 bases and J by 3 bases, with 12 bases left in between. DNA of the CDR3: TGTGCCAGCAGCTTGACGGTGGGGGGCTACAATGAGCAGTTCTTC. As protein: CASSLTVGGYNEQFF.

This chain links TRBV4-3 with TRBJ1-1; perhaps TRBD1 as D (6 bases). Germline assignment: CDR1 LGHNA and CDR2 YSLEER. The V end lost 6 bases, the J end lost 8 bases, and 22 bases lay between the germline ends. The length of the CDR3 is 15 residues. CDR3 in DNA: TGCGCCAGCAGTCGCTCAGGTCAGGGGCCCGACGAAGCTTTCTTT. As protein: CASSRSGQGPDEAFF.

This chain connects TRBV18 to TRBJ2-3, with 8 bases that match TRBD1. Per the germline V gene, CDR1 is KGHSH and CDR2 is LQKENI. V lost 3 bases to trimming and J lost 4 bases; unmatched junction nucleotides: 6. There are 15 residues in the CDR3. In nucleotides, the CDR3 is TGTGCCAGCTCACCGCGGGACAGGATTGCAGATACGCAGTATTTT. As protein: CASSPRDRIADTQYF.

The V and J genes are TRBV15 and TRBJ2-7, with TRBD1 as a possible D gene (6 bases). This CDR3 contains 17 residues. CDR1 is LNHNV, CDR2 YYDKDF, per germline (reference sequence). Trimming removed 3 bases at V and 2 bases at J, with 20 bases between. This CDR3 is CATSRSPARGLPYEQYF. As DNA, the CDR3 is TGTGCCACCAGCAGGAGTCCGGCCAGGGGTCTCCCCTACGAGCAGTACTTC.

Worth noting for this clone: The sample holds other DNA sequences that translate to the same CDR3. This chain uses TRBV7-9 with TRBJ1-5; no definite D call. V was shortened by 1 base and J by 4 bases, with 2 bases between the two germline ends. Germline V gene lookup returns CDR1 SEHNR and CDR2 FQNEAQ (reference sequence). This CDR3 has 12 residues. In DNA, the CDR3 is TGTGCCAGCAGCTTAGGGAATCAGCCCCAGCATTTT. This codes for CASSLGNQPQHF.

As DNA, the CDR3 is TGTGCCAGCAGCTTCGGACAGGACCAAGAGACCCAGTACTTC. Its translation: CASSFGQDQETQYF. This chain links TRBV7-2 with TRBJ2-5; 7 nucleotides line up with TRBD1. From germline, CDR1 is SGHTA and CDR2 FQGNSA. Losses at the gene ends were 3 bases for V and 0 bases for J; bases not matched to a gene: 1. The CDR3 totals 14 residues. Variable domain in full (rest from reference TRBV7-2 and TRBJ2-5): GAGVSQSPSNKVTEKGKDVELRCDPISGHTALYWYRQSLGQGLEFLIYFQGNSAPDKSGLPSDRFSAERTGGSVSTLTIQRTQQEDSAVYLCASSFGQDQETQYFGPGTRLLVL.

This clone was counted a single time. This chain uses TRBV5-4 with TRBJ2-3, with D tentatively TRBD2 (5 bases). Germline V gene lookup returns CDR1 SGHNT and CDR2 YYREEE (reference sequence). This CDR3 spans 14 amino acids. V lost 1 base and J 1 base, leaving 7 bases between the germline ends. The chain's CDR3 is CASSLFSGTDTQYF. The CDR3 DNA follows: TGTGCCAGCAGCTTGTTTAGCGGCACAGATACGCAGTATTTT. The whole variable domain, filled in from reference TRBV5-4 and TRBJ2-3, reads ETGVTQSPTHLIKTRGQQVTLRCSSQSGHNTVSWYQQALGQGPQFIFQYYREEENGRGNFPPRFSGLQFPNYSSELNVNALELDDSALYLCASSLFSGTDTQYFGPGTRLTVL.

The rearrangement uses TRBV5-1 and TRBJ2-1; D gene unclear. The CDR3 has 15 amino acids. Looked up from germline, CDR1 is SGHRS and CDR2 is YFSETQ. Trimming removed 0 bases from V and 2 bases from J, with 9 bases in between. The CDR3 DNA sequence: TGCGCCAGCAGCTTGGATCCTCCCCCCTACAATGAGCAGTTCTTC. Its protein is CASSLDPPPYNEQFF.

The CDR3 loop reads CASSLSSGDYEQYF. As DNA, the CDR3 is TGTGCCAGCAGCTTAAGCAGCGGGGATTACGAGCAGTACTTC. J is TRBJ2-7 and V is TRBV5-4, with 7 bases that match TRBD2. The CDR3 has 14 amino acids. CDR1 and CDR2 from the germline V gene are SGHNT and YYREEE (reference sequence). V shed 2 bases, J shed 4 bases, and the junction held 6 bases outside the gene matches.

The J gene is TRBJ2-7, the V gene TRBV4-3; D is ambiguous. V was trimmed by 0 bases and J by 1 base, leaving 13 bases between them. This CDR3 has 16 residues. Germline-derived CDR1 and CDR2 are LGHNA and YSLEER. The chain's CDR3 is CASSQEAVGLSYEQYF. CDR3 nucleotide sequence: TGCGCCAGCAGCCAAGAGGCGGTAGGGTTGTCCTACGAGCAGTACTTC.

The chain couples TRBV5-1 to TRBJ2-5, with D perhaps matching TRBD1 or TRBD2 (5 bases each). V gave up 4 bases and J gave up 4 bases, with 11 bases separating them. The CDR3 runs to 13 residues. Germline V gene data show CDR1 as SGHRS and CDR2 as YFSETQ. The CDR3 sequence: CASSLGTAETQYF. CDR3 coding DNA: TGCGCCAGCAGCCTAGGGACGGCAGAGACCCAGTACTTC.

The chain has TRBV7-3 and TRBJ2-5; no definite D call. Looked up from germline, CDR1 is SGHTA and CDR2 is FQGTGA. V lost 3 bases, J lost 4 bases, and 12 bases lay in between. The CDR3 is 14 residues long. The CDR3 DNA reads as TGTGCCAGCAGCTTGCTCGGATCGGGAGAGACCCAGTACTTC. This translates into CASSLLGSGETQYF.

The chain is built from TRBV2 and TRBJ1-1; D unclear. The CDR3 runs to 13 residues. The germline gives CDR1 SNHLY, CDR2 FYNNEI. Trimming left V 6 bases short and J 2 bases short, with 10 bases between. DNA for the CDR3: TGTGCCAGCAGATTCCGAGGAAACACTGAAGCTTTCTTT. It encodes CASRFRGNTEAFF. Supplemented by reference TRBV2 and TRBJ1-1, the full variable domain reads EPEVTQTPSHQVTQMGQEVILRCVPISNHLYFYWYRQILGQKVEFLVSFYNNEISEKSEIFDDQFSVERPDGSNFTLKIRSTKLEDSAMYFCASRFRGNTEAFFGQGTRLTVV.

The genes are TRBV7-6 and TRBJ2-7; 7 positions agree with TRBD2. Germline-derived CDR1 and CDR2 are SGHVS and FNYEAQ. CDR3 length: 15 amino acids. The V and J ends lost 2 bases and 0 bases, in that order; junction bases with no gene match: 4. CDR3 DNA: TGTGCCAGCAGCTTACTAGCGGCTAGCTCCTACGAGCAGTACTTC. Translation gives CASSLLAASSYEQYF.

In DNA, the CDR3 is TGTGCCAGCAGTCGTCTTCTGGGACGGGGCAGGATCACTGAAGCTTTCTTT. It specifies CASSRLLGRGRITEAFF. The V call is TRBV6-6, the J call TRBJ1-1, with a possible D match to TRBD1 (5 bases). The ends were cut back, 5 bases at V and 4 bases at J, with 23 bases in the middle. From germline, CDR1 is MNHNY and CDR2 SVGAGI (reference sequence). The CDR3 consists of 17 residues.

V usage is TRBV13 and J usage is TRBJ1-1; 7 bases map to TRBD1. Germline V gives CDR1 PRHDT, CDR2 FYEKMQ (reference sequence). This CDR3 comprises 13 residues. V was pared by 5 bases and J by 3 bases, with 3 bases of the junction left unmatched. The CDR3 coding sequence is TGTGCCAGCAGCATGACAGGGTACACTGAAGCTTTCTTT. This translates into CASSMTGYTEAFF.

The CDR3 is CASRLPGQGWLNTEAFF. As DNA, the CDR3 is TGTGCCAGTAGACTTCCGGGACAGGGGTGGCTGAACACTGAAGCTTTCTTT. The V call is TRBV19, the J call TRBJ1-1; 10 bases agree with TRBD1. V was clipped by 6 bases and J by 0 bases; unmatched bases: 10. The CDR3 has 17 amino acids. Germline CDR1 is LNHDA and CDR2 is SQIVND (reference sequence).

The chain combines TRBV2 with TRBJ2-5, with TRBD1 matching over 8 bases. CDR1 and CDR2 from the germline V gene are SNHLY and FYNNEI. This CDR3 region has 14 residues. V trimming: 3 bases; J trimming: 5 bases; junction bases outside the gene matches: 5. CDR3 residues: CASSDRGLRETQYF. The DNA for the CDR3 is TGTGCCAGCAGTGACAGGGGGCTAAGGGAGACCCAGTACTTC.

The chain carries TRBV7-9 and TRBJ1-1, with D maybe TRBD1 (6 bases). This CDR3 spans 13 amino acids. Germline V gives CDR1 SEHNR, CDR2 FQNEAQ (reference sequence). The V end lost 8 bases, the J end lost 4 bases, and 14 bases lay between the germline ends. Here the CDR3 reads CASRGAGGTEAFF. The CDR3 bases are TGTGCCAGCCGGGGGGCAGGAGGCACTGAAGCTTTCTTT.

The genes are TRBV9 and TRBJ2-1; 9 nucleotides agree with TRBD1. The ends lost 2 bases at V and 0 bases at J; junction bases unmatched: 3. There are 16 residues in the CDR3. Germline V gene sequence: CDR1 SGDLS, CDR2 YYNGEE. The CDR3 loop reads CASSVDRGSSYNEQFF. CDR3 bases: TGTGCCAGCAGCGTCGACAGGGGGAGCTCCTACAATGAGCAGTTCTTC.

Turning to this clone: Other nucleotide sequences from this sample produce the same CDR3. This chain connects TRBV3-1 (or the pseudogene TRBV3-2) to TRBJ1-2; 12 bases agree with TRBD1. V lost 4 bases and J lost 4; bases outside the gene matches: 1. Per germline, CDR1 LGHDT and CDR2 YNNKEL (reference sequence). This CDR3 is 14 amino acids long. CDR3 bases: TGTGCCAGCAGCCCGGGACAGGGGGCCTATGGCTACACCTTC. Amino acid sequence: CASSPGQGAYGYTF.

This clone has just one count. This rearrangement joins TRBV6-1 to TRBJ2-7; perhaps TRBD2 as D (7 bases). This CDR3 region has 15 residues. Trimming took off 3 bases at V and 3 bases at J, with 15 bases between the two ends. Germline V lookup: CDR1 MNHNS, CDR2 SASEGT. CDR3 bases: TGTGCCAGCAGTGAGGGGGGGCAGACCATCTACGAGCAGTACTTC. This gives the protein CASSEGGQTIYEQYF.

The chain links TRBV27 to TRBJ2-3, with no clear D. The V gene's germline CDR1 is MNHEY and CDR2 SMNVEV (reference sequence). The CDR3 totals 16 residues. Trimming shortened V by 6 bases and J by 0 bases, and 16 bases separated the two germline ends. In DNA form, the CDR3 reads TGTGCCAGCAGCCCACTTGACTCTTATAGCACAGATACGCAGTATTTT. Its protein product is CASSPLDSYSTDTQYF.

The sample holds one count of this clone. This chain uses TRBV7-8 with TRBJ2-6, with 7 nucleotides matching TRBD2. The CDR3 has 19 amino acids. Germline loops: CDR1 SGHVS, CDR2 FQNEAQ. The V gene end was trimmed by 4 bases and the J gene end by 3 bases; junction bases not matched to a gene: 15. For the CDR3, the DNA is TGTGCCAGCAGCTCCACAAGCTTGGGTCGCGGGAGTGGGGCCAACGTCCTGACTTTC. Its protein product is CASSSTSLGRGSGANVLTF.

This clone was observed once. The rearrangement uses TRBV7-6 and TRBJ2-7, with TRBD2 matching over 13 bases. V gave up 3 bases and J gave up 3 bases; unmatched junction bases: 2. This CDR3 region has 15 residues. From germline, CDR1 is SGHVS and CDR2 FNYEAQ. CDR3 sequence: CASSFRLAGGYEQYF. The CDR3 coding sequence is TGTGCCAGCAGCTTCAGACTAGCGGGGGGCTACGAGCAGTACTTC.

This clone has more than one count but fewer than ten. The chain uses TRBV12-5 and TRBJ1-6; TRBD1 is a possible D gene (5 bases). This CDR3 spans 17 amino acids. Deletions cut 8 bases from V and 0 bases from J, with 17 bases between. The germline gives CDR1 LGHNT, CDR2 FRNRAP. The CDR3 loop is CASKDTILSSYNSPLHF. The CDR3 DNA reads TGTGCTAGTAAGGACACGATCCTTAGCTCCTATAATTCACCCCTCCACTTT.